The 18 T cell receptor beta chains listed next were all sequenced from one sample in a study of cytomegalovirus exposure and HLA in healthy donors. PCR amplification relied on 60 Vbeta primers (plus 13 Jbeta primers). Produced via immunoSEQ multiplex PCR; TCRdb's table is partial and in-frame only. The table shows 170,000 or so clones, with roughly four fifths occurring only once. Sequencing input: PBMCs. The receptors stem from a male donor in good health and CMV-seronegative.

This clone has just a few counts. V is TRBV19 and J is TRBJ1-1; D unresolved. CDR3 length: 13 amino acids. Per the germline V gene, CDR1 is LNHDA and CDR2 is SQIVND (reference sequence). V was clipped by 3 bases and J by 7 bases, with 12 bases between them. The CDR3: CASSIVTLGEAFF. In DNA form, the CDR3 reads TGTGCCAGTAGTATCGTGACACTGGGTGAAGCTTTCTTT.

This clone was seen a handful of times. The chain recombines TRBV27 with TRBJ2-1; D not certain. V dropped 0 bases and J dropped 2 bases, with 2 bases sitting between them. The CDR3 contains 13 residues. Germline CDR1 MNHEY, CDR2 SMNVEV (reference sequence). This CDR3 reads CASSLSTYNEQFF. In nucleotides, the CDR3 is TGTGCCAGCAGTTTATCCACCTACAATGAGCAGTTCTTC.

The chain links TRBV10-3 to TRBJ1-4; D is unresolved. V lost 3 bases and J lost 8, with 13 bases in between. This CDR3 comprises 14 residues. The germline V gene encodes CDR1 ENHRY and CDR2 SYGVKD. This CDR3 reads CAISDGNTGEKLFF. The CDR3, as DNA: TGTGCCATCAGTGACGGTAACACGGGAGAAAAACTGTTTTTT.

This clone was seen only a few times. The chain has TRBV28 and TRBJ2-7; 7 bases agree with TRBD1. CDR3 size: 14 residues. CDR1 and CDR2 (germline): MDHEN, SYDVKM. V gave up 6 bases and J gave up 2 bases; unmatched junction bases: 7. This chain's CDR3 is CASRLQGQTYEQYF. The CDR3 DNA sequence: TGTGCCAGCAGGCTACAGGGGCAGACCTACGAGCAGTACTTC. Variable domain in full (rest from reference TRBV28 and TRBJ2-7): DVKVTQSSRYLVKRTGEKVFLECVQDMDHENMFWYRQDPGLGLRLIYFSYDVKMKEKGDIPEGYSVSREKKERFSLILESASTNQTSMYLCASRLQGQTYEQYFGPGTRLTVT.

The table lists this clone with a few counts. The rearrangement joins TRBV6-5 to TRBJ1-3; D ambiguous. The V end lost 0 bases, the J end lost 8 bases, and 11 bases lay between the germline ends. The CDR3 is 14 residues long. Germline V CDR1 and CDR2: MNHEY, SVGAGI. CDR3 region: CASSYSAGGDTIYF. The CDR3 DNA reads as TGTGCCAGCAGTTACTCGGCAGGCGGGGACACCATATATTTT.

This chain links TRBV6-5 with TRBJ1-1; 9 bases match TRBD1. The ends lost 4 bases at V and 5 bases at J; junction bases unmatched: 8. The CDR3 consists of 15 residues. Germline lookup yields CDR1 MNHEY and CDR2 SVGAGI. CDR3 DNA sequence: TGTGCCAGCAGTTCCGGGACAGGGTACGGTACTGAAGCTTTCTTT. Translation gives CASSSGTGYGTEAFF.

This chain uses TRBV16 with TRBJ2-1; 10 bases are shared with TRBD2. Germline assignment: CDR1 KGHSY and CDR2 FQNENV. Trimming at V came to 0 bases and at J to 7 bases, leaving 9 bases not matched to a gene. CDR3 length equals 17 residues. Written as DNA, the CDR3 is TGTGCCAGCAGCCAATCTCCAGCGGGAGGGTTGGAGAATGAGCAGTTCTTC. As protein: CASSQSPAGGLENEQFF.

The chain combines TRBV7-7 with TRBJ2-2; 8 bases line up with TRBD2. The CDR3 loop spans 15 amino acids. Germline CDR1 SSHAT, CDR2 FNYEAQ (reference sequence). V shed 5 bases and J 5 bases; nucleotides not matched to a gene: 7. The CDR3: CASSPREGSTGELFF. The CDR3 nucleotides are TGTGCCAGCAGCCCACGGGAGGGTAGTACCGGGGAGCTGTTTTTT.

The V gene is TRBV14, the J gene TRBJ2-2; 7 bases agree with TRBD1. There are 14 residues in the CDR3. The J segment lost 9 bases and the V segment lost 3 bases, leaving 7 bases of the junction unmatched. Germline lookup yields CDR1 SGHDN and CDR2 FVKESK. The CDR3 sequence: CASSHPGQVRELFF. CDR3 nucleotides: TGTGCCAGCAGCCATCCCGGACAGGTCAGGGAGCTGTTTTTT.

This rearrangement joins TRBV30 to TRBJ1-5, with a tentative D call TRBD1 (5 bases). This CDR3 has 13 residues. Germline assignment: CDR1 GTSNPN and CDR2 SVGIG (reference sequence). V lost 4 bases and J lost 1, with 8 bases in between. CDR3 nucleotides: TGTGCCTGGAACGCAGGGAGCAATCAGCCCCAGCATTTT. Its translation is CAWNAGSNQPQHF.

The chain employs TRBV28 and TRBJ2-7; 9 bases are shared with TRBD2. The ends lost 5 bases at V and 2 bases at J; junction bases unmatched: 4. The CDR3 is 14 amino acids. CDR1 MDHEN and CDR2 SYDVKM come from the germline V gene. The CDR3 nucleotides read TGTGCCAGCAGTAAGACTAGCGGAGCCTACGAGCAGTACTTC. Amino acid sequence: CASSKTSGAYEQYF.

This clone appeared once. The chain is built from TRBV6-1 and TRBJ2-1; TRBD2 agrees at 14 bases. V dropped 4 bases and J dropped 0; count of bases not matched to a gene: 2. CDR1 and CDR2 from the germline V gene are MNHNS and SASEGT. The CDR3 contains 17 residues. DNA for the CDR3: TGTGCCAGCAGTGGACTAGCGGGAGGGTCCTCCTACAATGAGCAGTTCTTC. Its translation: CASSGLAGGSSYNEQFF.

The chain joins TRBV6-1 to TRBJ2-7, with unresolved D. The CDR3 runs 14 residues. Germline-derived CDR1 and CDR2 are MNHNS and SASEGT. Trimming left V 3 bases short and J 2 bases short, with 11 bases between. The CDR3 region is CASSDQQTAYEQYF. For the CDR3, the DNA is TGTGCCAGCAGTGATCAACAGACGGCCTACGAGCAGTACTTC.

The V call is TRBV28, the J call TRBJ1-5; 10 nucleotides agree with TRBD1. The CDR3 is made up of 19 amino acids. V shed 3 bases, J shed 7 bases, and the junction held 18 bases outside the gene matches. From germline, CDR1 is MDHEN and CDR2 SYDVKM. CDR3 sequence reads: CASSFFGQGGTAIRQPQHF. The CDR3 region has the DNA TGTGCCAGCAGTTTTTTTGGACAGGGGGGTACTGCAATTCGGCAGCCCCAGCATTTT. Combining the CDR3 with reference TRBV28 and TRBJ1-5 gives the whole variable domain DVKVTQSSRYLVKRTGEKVFLECVQDMDHENMFWYRQDPGLGLRLIYFSYDVKMKEKGDIPEGYSVSREKKERFSLILESASTNQTSMYLCASSFFGQGGTAIRQPQHFGDGTRLSIL.

The chain combines TRBV2 with TRBJ1-1; 7 nucleotides line up with TRBD1. Germline V gene lookup returns CDR1 SNHLY and CDR2 FYNNEI. Losses at the gene ends were 5 bases for V and 4 bases for J; bases not matched to a gene: 7. The CDR3 spans 14 residues. CDR3 region: CASSLQGQSTEAFF. CDR3 nucleotides: TGTGCCAGCAGTCTACAGGGGCAGTCCACTGAAGCTTTCTTT.

V usage is TRBV7-9 and J usage is TRBJ1-2; D possibly corresponds to TRBD1 (5 bases). Germline loops: CDR1 SEHNR, CDR2 FQNEAQ (reference sequence). This CDR3 has 16 residues. The V end lost 1 base, the J end lost 5 bases, and 17 bases lay between the germline ends. The CDR3 DNA reads TGTGCCAGCAGCTTAGGGCTGGGGCGCCGGCCTTATGGCTACACCTTC. Its translation is CASSLGLGRRPYGYTF.

The chain recombines TRBV30 with TRBJ2-3, with 8 bases aligning to TRBD2. CDR1 GTSNPN and CDR2 SVGIG come from the germline V gene (reference sequence). V lost 5 bases and J lost 11; bases outside the gene matches: 3. This CDR3 has 10 amino acids. The CDR3 region has the DNA TGTGCCTGGGGGACTAGGGGGCAGTATTTT. Protein: CAWGTRGQYF.

Points on this clone: At one end the junction does not follow the germline gene, possibly because of a read error. This chain connects TRBV6-5 to TRBJ1-3, with D unresolved. The CDR3 loop spans 15 amino acids. Germline V gene lookup returns CDR1 MNHEY and CDR2 SVGAGI. CDR3 loop: CANHPVLDSGSTIYF. The CDR3, as DNA: TGTGCCAACCACCCCGTATTGGACTCTGGAAGCACCATATATTTT.